A selection of T cell receptor beta chains follows, all from one sample in a study of T cells in narcolepsy. Produced via immunoSEQ multiplex PCR; TCRdb's table is partial and in-frame only. The sample lists around 35,000 clones, roughly 90% occurring once. The specimen sequenced was CD45RA- memory CD4+ T cells from PBMCs. All receptors come from a human donor with narcolepsy. The CDR3 runs from the conserved cysteine through the conserved F or W. The order of the fields is D gene, V gene, J gene, clone size, CDR3 DNA, CDR3 protein. D genes are given only for firm matches. Clone size appears in some rows only: once, few, many, or a class for an expanded clone.

D gene: .
V gene: TRBV7-2
J gene: TRBJ2-4
clone size: .
CDR3 DNA: TGTGCCAGCAGCTCCGGGAGCATTCAGTACTTC
CDR3 protein: CASSSGSIQYF

D gene: .
V gene: TRBV11-2
J gene: TRBJ2-1
clone size: once
CDR3 DNA: TGTGCCAGCAGCTTCGGCTCGTCCTACAATGAGCAGTTCTTC
CDR3 protein: CASSFGSSYNEQFF

D gene: .
V gene: TRBV11-2
J gene: TRBJ1-2
clone size: .
CDR3 DNA: TGTGCCAGCAGCTTATACAGTAACTATGGCTACACCTTC
CDR3 protein: CASSLYSNYGYTF

D gene: TRBD2
V gene: TRBV6-1
J gene: TRBJ2-5
clone size: .
CDR3 DNA: TGTGCCAGCAGGTCGGGGGGACTCCCCAAGACCCAGTACTTC
CDR3 protein: CASRSGGLPKTQYF

D gene: .
V gene: TRBV21-1
J gene: TRBJ2-7
clone size: .
CDR3 DNA: .
CDR3 protein: CASSKGTTGVASGSCYEQYF

D gene: .
V gene: TRBV7-2
J gene: TRBJ1-5
clone size: .
CDR3 DNA: TGTGCCAGCAGCTTAATCGTTAGTCAGCCCCAGCATTTT
CDR3 protein: CASSLIVSQPQHF

D gene: .
V gene: TRBV19
J gene: TRBJ1-4
clone size: .
CDR3 DNA: TGTGCCAGTAGCCCAGAAAGGGAGGTAAAACTGTTTTTT
CDR3 protein: CASSPEREVKLFF

D gene: TRBD1
V gene: TRBV5-1
J gene: TRBJ1-4
clone size: .
CDR3 DNA: TGCGCCAGCAGCTTGGTTCCCTCAGGGGGCTATAATGAAAAACTGTTTTTT
CDR3 protein: CASSLVPSGGYNEKLFF

D gene: TRBD1
V gene: TRBV29-1
J gene: TRBJ1-6
clone size: .
CDR3 DNA: TGCAGCGTCTCAGGGGGAGACTATAATTCACCCCTCCACTTT
CDR3 protein: CSVSGGDYNSPLHF

D gene: .
V gene: TRBV18
J gene: TRBJ1-1
clone size: .
CDR3 DNA: TGTGCCAGCTCACCTTCTTTTGGCGGGACTGAAGCTTTCTTT
CDR3 protein: CASSPSFGGTEAFF

D gene: TRBD2
V gene: TRBV19
J gene: TRBJ2-6
clone size: .
CDR3 DNA: TGTGCCAGTAGTCGACTAGCGGGAGAATCTGGGGCCAACGTCCTGACTTTC
CDR3 protein: CASSRLAGESGANVLTF

D gene: TRBD2
V gene: TRBV5-1
J gene: TRBJ2-5
clone size: .
CDR3 DNA: TGCGCCAGCAGCCCTGGGACTAGCGGAGAGACCCAGTACTTC
CDR3 protein: CASSPGTSGETQYF

D gene: TRBD1
V gene: TRBV6-5
J gene: TRBJ1-4
clone size: once
CDR3 DNA: TGTGCCAGCAGTCAGGGACAGGTGGAAAAACTGTTTTTT
CDR3 protein: CASSQGQVEKLFF

D gene: TRBD1
V gene: TRBV28
J gene: TRBJ2-7
clone size: once
CDR3 DNA: TGTGCCAGCCTCGACAGGGTAAAAACCAGCTCCTACGAGCAGTACTTC
CDR3 protein: CASLDRVKTSSYEQYF

D gene: .
V gene: TRBV1
J gene: TRBJ1-2
clone size: .
CDR3 DNA: TGCACCAGCAGCCCGGGGGGTCGGATCGACTATGGCTACACCTTC
CDR3 protein: CTSSPGGRIDYGYTF

D gene: TRBD2
V gene: TRBV30
J gene: TRBJ2-3
clone size: .
CDR3 DNA: TGTGCCTGGAGTCCACCGGGACTAGTGAGCACAGATACGCAGTATTTT
CDR3 protein: CAWSPPGLVSTDTQYF

D gene: .
V gene: TRBV19
J gene: TRBJ2-2
clone size: once
CDR3 DNA: TGTGCCAGTAGTCCCGACCCTACAGGGTTTCTGTTTTTT
CDR3 protein: CASSPDPTGFLFF

D gene: .
V gene: TRBV14
J gene: TRBJ2-5
clone size: .
CDR3 DNA: TGTGCCATACACAGGGCAGAGACCCAGTACTTC
CDR3 protein: CAIHRAETQYF

D gene: .
V gene: TRBV5-1
J gene: TRBJ2-2
clone size: .
CDR3 DNA: TGCGCCACTCACAACACCGGGGAGCTGTTTTTT
CDR3 protein: CATHNTGELFF

D gene: .
V gene: TRBV14
J gene: TRBJ1-3
clone size: .
CDR3 DNA: TGTGCCAGCAGCCAAGATATTGAGTTCTTTGCTGGAAACACCATATATTTT
CDR3 protein: CASSQDIEFFAGNTIYF

D gene: TRBD1
V gene: TRBV6-6
J gene: TRBJ1-2
clone size: .
CDR3 DNA: TGTGCCAGCAGCACCGGACAGGGAACGTATGGCTACACCTTC
CDR3 protein: CASSTGQGTYGYTF

D gene: .
V gene: TRBV11-2
J gene: TRBJ2-2
clone size: .
CDR3 DNA: TGTGCCAGCAGCCCGCCGGGACCGGTTAACACCGGGGAGCTGTTTTTT
CDR3 protein: CASSPPGPVNTGELFF

D gene: TRBD2
V gene: TRBV2
J gene: TRBJ2-1
clone size: .
CDR3 DNA: TGTGCCAGTGCCGCGGGGGGGCCGTTGGGTGAGTTCTTC
CDR3 protein: CASAAGGPLGEFF

D gene: .
V gene: TRBV19
J gene: TRBJ1-1
clone size: .
CDR3 DNA: TGTGCCAGTAGACGGCAGGCTAACATGAACACTGAAGCTTTCTTT
CDR3 protein: CASRRQANMNTEAFF

D gene: .
V gene: TRBV6-1
J gene: TRBJ1-5
clone size: .
CDR3 DNA: TGTGCCAGCAGTGAATCTGGCAAGATTCAGCCCCAGCATTTT
CDR3 protein: CASSESGKIQPQHF

D gene: .
V gene: TRBV5-1
J gene: TRBJ2-1
clone size: .
CDR3 DNA: TGCGCCAGCGATCGCGACGGTGATTACAATGAGCAGTTCTTC
CDR3 protein: CASDRDGDYNEQFF

D gene: TRBD2
V gene: TRBV5-1
J gene: TRBJ2-1
clone size: .
CDR3 DNA: TGCGCCAGCCTCTCCGGGACTAGCTCCTACAATGAGCAGTTCTTC
CDR3 protein: CASLSGTSSYNEQFF

D gene: .
V gene: TRBV2
J gene: TRBJ1-1
clone size: .
CDR3 DNA: TGTGCCAGCAGTGAAGACGGTCGGACTGAAGCTTTCTTT
CDR3 protein: CASSEDGRTEAFF

D gene: .
V gene: TRBV5-6
J gene: TRBJ2-7
clone size: .
CDR3 DNA: TGTGCCAGCAGCTTGATGGGTATGAGGAGCTCCTACGAGCAGTACTTC
CDR3 protein: CASSLMGMRSSYEQYF

D gene: .
V gene: TRBV11-2
J gene: TRBJ2-5
clone size: .
CDR3 DNA: TGTGCCAGCAGCTTAGTTTTAGGGGCGGGCAGGTTACAGACCCAGTACTTC
CDR3 protein: CASSLVLGAGRLQTQYF

D gene: .
V gene: TRBV6-5
J gene: TRBJ2-7
clone size: .
CDR3 DNA: TGTGCCAGCAGTTTTTACGAGCAGTACTTC
CDR3 protein: CASSFYEQYF

D gene: TRBD2
V gene: TRBV6-1
J gene: TRBJ2-7
clone size: once
CDR3 DNA: TGTGCCAGCAGTGAAGCGAGGCGGGGGAGACCGACCCTCTACGAGCAGTACTTC
CDR3 protein: CASSEARRGRPTLYEQYF

D gene: .
V gene: TRBV7-2
J gene: TRBJ1-2
clone size: once
CDR3 DNA: TGTGCCAGCAGCTCTCGACAGGCCTATGGCTACACCTTC
CDR3 protein: CASSSRQAYGYTF

D gene: TRBD2
V gene: TRBV30
J gene: TRBJ2-5
clone size: .
CDR3 DNA: TGTGCCTGGAGTGAGTCTAGCGGGAGACATGAGACCCAGTACTTC
CDR3 protein: CAWSESSGRHETQYF

D gene: TRBD1
V gene: TRBV28
J gene: TRBJ1-1
clone size: .
CDR3 DNA: TGTGCCAGCAGGGCGAGGGGGCTCGTCACTGAAGCTTTCTTT
CDR3 protein: CASRARGLVTEAFF

D gene: TRBD1
V gene: TRBV7-6
J gene: TRBJ2-2
clone size: once
CDR3 DNA: TGTGCCAGCAGTCTGGACAGGGGTGGCGGGGAGCTGTTTTTT
CDR3 protein: CASSLDRGGGELFF

D gene: TRBD2
V gene: TRBV28
J gene: TRBJ2-5
clone size: .
CDR3 DNA: TGTGCCAGCCGGTCCGACACTAGCGCCCAAGAGACCCAGTACTTC
CDR3 protein: CASRSDTSAQETQYF

D gene: .
V gene: TRBV6-5
J gene: TRBJ2-2
clone size: .
CDR3 DNA: TGTGCCAGCAGTTACGGCTGGACAGCAAACACCGGGGAGCTGTTTTTT
CDR3 protein: CASSYGWTANTGELFF

D gene: .
V gene: TRBV5-8
J gene: TRBJ2-3
clone size: few
CDR3 DNA: TGTGCCAGCAGCTTGGGGACGGGGGTAGTCACAGATACGCAGTATTTT
CDR3 protein: CASSLGTGVVTDTQYF

D gene: TRBD2
V gene: TRBV30
J gene: TRBJ2-1
clone size: .
CDR3 DNA: TGTGCCTGGACGGGACTAGCAACTACAGGGCAGTTCTTC
CDR3 protein: CAWTGLATTGQFF

D gene: .
V gene: TRBV7-2
J gene: TRBJ2-1
clone size: few
CDR3 DNA: TGTGCCAGCAGCTTACTTCGGACGAACAACAATGAGCAGTTCTTC
CDR3 protein: CASSLLRTNNNEQFF

D gene: .
V gene: TRBV30
J gene: TRBJ1-1
clone size: .
CDR3 DNA: TGTGCCTGGAGTGTATGGGGAGGCCCGAACACTGAAGCTTTCTTT
CDR3 protein: CAWSVWGGPNTEAFF

D gene: .
V gene: TRBV11-2
J gene: TRBJ1-2
clone size: .
CDR3 DNA: TGTGCCAGCAGCTTAGATGGGGGGACCCATGGCTACACCTTC
CDR3 protein: CASSLDGGTHGYTF

D gene: .
V gene: TRBV19
J gene: TRBJ2-1
clone size: .
CDR3 DNA: TGTGCCAGTAGTCAGGCGTCATGGGAGCAGTTCTTC
CDR3 protein: CASSQASWEQFF

D gene: TRBD2
V gene: TRBV15
J gene: TRBJ2-7
clone size: .
CDR3 DNA: TGTGCCACCAGCAGAGTCGGCGGGAGGGCCTCCTACGAGCAGTACTTC
CDR3 protein: CATSRVGGRASYEQYF

D gene: .
V gene: TRBV4-2
J gene: TRBJ1-1
clone size: .
CDR3 DNA: TGTGCCAGCAGCCAAGCTAACAGGGCCTTTGCCACTGAAGCTTTCTTT
CDR3 protein: CASSQANRAFATEAFF

D gene: .
V gene: TRBV2
J gene: TRBJ2-7
clone size: .
CDR3 DNA: TGTGCCAGCAGTCCGGGCCCGCGACGGCAGTACTTC
CDR3 protein: CASSPGPRRQYF

D gene: TRBD2
V gene: TRBV27
J gene: TRBJ2-1
clone size: .
CDR3 DNA: TGTGCCAGCAGTTTATTGGCTAGCGGGAGAGGCGGTGAGCAGTTCTTC
CDR3 protein: CASSLLASGRGGEQFF

D gene: .
V gene: TRBV19
J gene: TRBJ2-7
clone size: once
CDR3 DNA: TGTGCCAGTAGTATACGGGGATTCGAGCAGTACTTC
CDR3 protein: CASSIRGFEQYF

D gene: TRBD2
V gene: TRBV6-5
J gene: TRBJ2-3
clone size: .
CDR3 DNA: TGTGCCAGCTCCAGCGGGGTTTTCTGGACGCAGTATTTT
CDR3 protein: CASSSGVFWTQYF

D gene: TRBD2
V gene: TRBV11-2
J gene: TRBJ2-7
clone size: .
CDR3 DNA: TGTGCCAGCAGCACCCCTAGCGGGGGCCACGAGCAGTACTTC
CDR3 protein: CASSTPSGGHEQYF

D gene: .
V gene: TRBV6-1
J gene: TRBJ1-1
clone size: .
CDR3 DNA: TGTGCCAGCAGCATAGGGCTGAACACTGAAGCTTTCTTT
CDR3 protein: CASSIGLNTEAFF

D gene: .
V gene: TRBV10-3
J gene: TRBJ1-3
clone size: once
CDR3 DNA: TGTGCCATCAGTGAGGGGGCAGGTGGAAACACCATATATTTT
CDR3 protein: CAISEGAGGNTIYF